Below are 21 T cell receptor beta chains sequenced from a single sample in a study of blood T cell repertoires in COVID-19. Libraries were prepared by immunoSEQ multiplex PCR; TCRdb keeps only in-frame clonotypes and omits some of them. Among 350,000 to 400,000 clones listed, more than 80% were seen once. What was sequenced was PBMCs or T cells enriched from blood (not recorded which). The receptors originated from a man aged 18 to 30 who had recovered from COVID-19.

V and J are TRBV27 and TRBJ1-2, with D possibly TRBD1 on 5 matching bases. The CDR3 is 14 amino acids. The V end lost 3 bases, the J end lost 3 bases, and 11 bases lay between the germline ends. Germline-derived CDR1 and CDR2 are MNHEY and SMNVEV (reference sequence). The CDR3 nucleotides are TGTGCCAGCAGTTTTGGGGGAGGCGACTATGGCTACACCTTC. It codes for CASSFGGGDYGYTF.

The J gene is TRBJ2-1, the V gene TRBV28, with 7 bases matching TRBD2. This CDR3 region has 17 residues. Trimming took 3 bases from V and 7 from J; bases not matched to a gene: 15. Germline CDR1 and CDR2: MDHEN and SYDVKM. CDR3 DNA: TGTGCCAGCAGTTTTGCCAAGGCGGGAGTGATAAGGAATGAGCAGTTCTTC. Translating gives CASSFAKAGVIRNEQFF.

As concerns this clone: The same CDR3 arises from other DNA sequences in this sample as well. The chain employs TRBV4-2 and TRBJ2-7; D is perhaps TRBD1 (5 bases). Germline loops: CDR1 LGHNA, CDR2 YNFKEQ. V was shortened by 0 bases and J by 2 bases, with 8 bases between the two germline ends. This CDR3 spans 14 amino acids. The CDR3: CASSQDTGTYEQYF. The CDR3 DNA sequence: TGTGCCAGCAGCCAAGATACAGGAACCTACGAGCAGTACTTC.

The gene calls are TRBV23-1 and TRBJ1-4; D might be TRBD1 (5 bases). TRBV23-1 carries the ORF label, with uncertain function. This CDR3 contains 14 residues. Trimming left V 0 bases short and J 11 bases short, with 13 bases between. CDR3 sequence reads: CASSQSVLGRKLFF. The CDR3 nucleotides are TGCGCCAGCAGTCAATCGGTCCTGGGGCGTAAACTGTTTTTT.

Here the CDR3 reads CASSPGTSGKEQFF. The CDR3 DNA is TGTGCCAGCAGCCCAGGGACTAGCGGGAAGGAGCAGTTCTTC. The chain employs TRBV7-9 and TRBJ2-1; 13 positions agree with TRBD2. In germline, CDR1 is SEHNR, CDR2 FQNEAQ (reference sequence). The CDR3 covers 14 residues. The J segment lost 10 bases and the V segment lost 5 bases, leaving 5 bases of the junction unmatched.

This chain joins TRBV5-1 and TRBJ1-2; TRBD1 is a possible D gene (5 bases). CDR3 length equals 14 residues. Trimming pared 0 bases from V and 7 bases from J, leaving 13 bases between. The germline V gene encodes CDR1 SGHRS and CDR2 YFSETQ. The CDR3 sequence is CASSLEAGGGGYTF. CDR3 in DNA: TGCGCCAGCAGCTTGGAGGCGGGCGGGGGTGGCTACACCTTC.

The genes are TRBV5-4 and TRBJ2-7; 8 bases agree with TRBD2. The J call may not be correct, given that the DNA end is closer to TRBJ2-5. Germline assignment: CDR1 SGHNT and CDR2 YYREEE (reference sequence). The CDR3 loop spans 15 amino acids. Here the CDR3 DNA reads TGTGCCAGCAGCTTAACGGGGCTAGCGGGCTCGACCCAGTACTTC. Protein sequence: CASSLTGLAGSTQYF.

The chain has TRBV9 and TRBJ1-2; 7 nucleotides agree with TRBD1. CDR1 and CDR2 from the germline V gene are SGDLS and YYNGEE. This CDR3 spans 14 amino acids. The trim removed 2 bases at V and 4 bases at J, leaving 5 bases unmatched. The CDR3 sequence is CASSVRGKGYGYTF. The CDR3 region has the DNA TGTGCCAGCAGCGTCAGGGGGAAGGGCTATGGCTACACCTTC. Variable domain in full (rest from reference TRBV9 and TRBJ1-2): DSGVTQTPKHLITATGQRVTLRCSPRSGDLSVYWYQQSLDQGLQFLIQYYNGEERAKGNILERFSAQQFPDLHSELNLSSLELGDSALYFCASSVRGKGYGYTFGSGTRLTVV.

This chain links TRBV29-1 with TRBJ2-7, with TRBD1 as a possible D gene (6 bases). The CDR3 is made up of 12 amino acids. Germline CDR1 reads SQVTM; CDR2 reads ANQGSEA. V was trimmed by 4 bases and J by 3 bases, leaving 10 bases between them. For the CDR3, the DNA is TGCAGCGTTGGACAGGAATACTACGAGCAGTACTTC. It encodes CSVGQEYYEQYF.

The chain employs TRBV5-1 and TRBJ2-1; 8 bases match TRBD2. CDR1 is SGHRS and CDR2 is YFSETQ in the germline V gene. This CDR3 contains 15 residues. V dropped 4 bases and J dropped 7; count of bases not matched to a gene: 10. The CDR3 coding sequence is TGCGCCAGCAGCCCTGGGAGGGCGGGAGGAAATGAGCAGTTCTTC. Encoded protein: CASSPGRAGGNEQFF.

V is TRBV11-2 and J is TRBJ1-5; D is unclear. In germline, CDR1 is SGHAT, CDR2 FQNNGV. V was pared by 2 bases and J by 2 bases, with 7 bases between. The CDR3 has 14 amino acids. The CDR3 is CASSLRQGNQPQHF. The CDR3 DNA sequence: TGTGCCAGCAGCTTAAGGCAGGGCAATCAGCCCCAGCATTTT. The full variable domain, in which reference TRBV11-2 and TRBJ1-5 provide the parts outside the CDR3, is EAGVAQSPRYKIIEKRQSVAFWCNPISGHATLYWYQQILGQGPKLLIQFQNNGVVDDSQLPKDRFSAERLKGVDSTLKIQPAKLEDSAVYLCASSLRQGNQPQHFGDGTRLSIL.

The chain carries TRBV6-5 and TRBJ2-3; 7 bases match TRBD2. The CDR3 totals 15 residues. V lost 6 bases and J lost 3; bases outside the gene matches: 9. Germline values: CDR1 MNHEY, CDR2 SVGAGI. CDR3 DNA: TGTGCCAGCAGCCCGGTCGGGCGGGGGACAGATACGCAGTATTTT. Amino acid sequence: CASSPVGRGTDTQYF.

Only one count was recorded for this clone. The chain joins TRBV19 to TRBJ2-7; tentative D call: TRBD1 (6 bases). Per germline, CDR1 LNHDA and CDR2 SQIVND (reference sequence). CDR3 size: 16 residues. V was cut by 4 bases and J by 1 base, with 17 bases left in between. The CDR3 DNA reads TGTGCCAGTAGTAGATTTCACCAGGGGAGTTCCTACGAGCAGTACTTC. This codes for CASSRFHQGSSYEQYF.

The sample holds a few counts of this clone. The J gene is TRBJ1-6, the V gene TRBV9; D might be TRBD1 (5 bases). CDR3 length equals 16 residues. With 4 bases removed from V and 6 bases from J, the gap between germline ends came to 17 bases. CDR1 SGDLS and CDR2 YYNGEE come from the germline V gene. This chain's CDR3 is CASSNRPTEANSPLHF. The CDR3 DNA is TGTGCCAGCAGCAACCGCCCGACAGAAGCTAATTCACCCCTCCACTTT.

The V call is TRBV24-1, the J call TRBJ2-2, with no clear D. Trimming left V 5 bases short and J 4 bases short, with 7 bases between. The CDR3 extends over 13 amino acids. CDR1 is KGHDR and CDR2 is SFDVKD in the germline V gene. The CDR3 DNA is TGTGCCACCAGTGGAACAGTCACCGGGGAGCTGTTTTTT. Amino acids: CATSGTVTGELFF.

The J gene is TRBJ2-2, the V gene TRBV9, with D maybe TRBD1 (5 bases). This CDR3 region has 15 residues. V was trimmed by 0 bases and J by 5 bases, leaving 11 bases between them. Germline loops: CDR1 SGDLS, CDR2 YYNGEE. CDR3 bases: TGTGCCAGCAGCGTAGGGGGCCGGTCTACCGGGGAGCTGTTTTTT. Its translation is CASSVGGRSTGELFF.

The chain is built from TRBV6-6 and TRBJ1-1; tentative D call: TRBD1 (6 bases). This CDR3 is built from 14 residues. Trimming shortened V by 8 bases and J by 1 base, and 14 bases separated the two germline ends. In germline, CDR1 is MNHNY, CDR2 SVGAGI (reference sequence). The CDR3 protein is CASVRPGQNTEAFF. The CDR3 nucleotides read TGTGCCAGCGTTAGACCGGGACAGAACACTGAAGCTTTCTTT.

This sequence joins TRBV30 and TRBJ1-4; TRBD1 agrees at 10 bases. V lost 5 bases, J lost 11 bases, and 8 bases stayed unmatched. CDR3 length equals 13 residues. Per the germline V gene, CDR1 is GTSNPN and CDR2 is SVGIG (reference sequence). The CDR3 nucleotides read TGTGCCTGGGACGGGACAGGGGAGGGGAAACTGTTTTTT. Protein sequence: CAWDGTGEGKLFF.

This clone was detected only a few times. The chain joins TRBV28 to TRBJ1-5, with 9 positions matching TRBD1. This CDR3 is built from 13 residues. V was clipped by 5 bases and J by 7 bases; unmatched bases: 3. From germline, CDR1 is MDHEN and CDR2 SYDVKM. CDR3 sequence (DNA): TGTGCCAGCAGTCGGGACAGGGCACAGCCCCAGCATTTT. Its translation is CASSRDRAQPQHF.

V usage is TRBV19 and J usage is TRBJ2-5; weak D call: TRBD2 (5 bases). V gave up 5 bases and J gave up 9 bases, with 10 bases separating them. The CDR3 has 11 amino acids. Germline loops: CDR1 LNHDA, CDR2 SQIVND (reference sequence). The chain's CDR3 is CASSGGVAQYF. In DNA, the CDR3 is TGTGCCAGTAGTGGAGGAGTGGCCCAGTACTTC.

The V call is TRBV5-1, the J call TRBJ2-1; D might be TRBD2 (5 bases). The germline V and J ends were trimmed by 2 bases and 7 bases, with 13 bases remaining between them. Germline V CDR1 and CDR2: SGHRS, YFSETQ. This CDR3 contains 14 residues. The CDR3 reads CASSFGGVGNEQFF. CDR3 nucleotide sequence: TGCGCCAGCAGCTTTGGAGGAGTTGGAAATGAGCAGTTCTTC.